This T cell receptor (beta chain) was identified during a study of OX40 agonist ivuxolimab in advanced cancers. Overall study: Aged 23 to 79 with a mean of roughly 65 years, they were less than 90% male.

Systemic immunosuppression or autoimmune disease history was grounds to exclude patients. A note on this clone: No antigen is known for it.

CDR3 length: 15 residues. CDR1 and CDR2 from the germline V gene are LNHNV and YYDKDF (reference sequence). V was pared by 3 bases and J by 0 bases, with 10 bases between. Notes on the study in general: Averaging showed that CD8+ T cells had more expanded clones than CD4+ did. Low normalized T-cell clonal expansion was also seen in some nonresponders.

TCRdb's table, derived via immunoSEQ multiplex PCR, lists solely in-frame clones and lacks some. The table includes 45,000 or so clones, around 86% detected once. The V call is TRBV15, the J call TRBJ2-3, with D perhaps matching TRBD2 (6 bases). The material sequenced was CD4+ or CD8+ T cells sorted from blood, taken in a trial of the OX40 agonist ivuxolimab. This TCR was sampled from an adult with an advanced solid tumor such as melanoma, head and neck, liver or kidney cancer. In nucleotides, the CDR3 is TGTGCCACCAGCAGTCCCGGGACTAGCACAGATACGCAGTATTTT. Its protein product is CATSSPGTSTDTQYF.